Presented here are 9 T cell receptor beta chains from one specimen sequenced in a study of tumor-infiltrating lymphocytes in primary liver carcinoma. Reverse transcription of approximately 520 ng total RNA with a constant-region primer produced TCR beta cDNA. Three rounds of nested multiplex PCR with slightly modified ARM-PCR produced TCR beta libraries. For around 9 cycles apiece, the opening two PCR rounds ran with TRBV1-TRBV30 forward primers and a C-beta reverse primer. TCRdb re-called the multiplex PCR reads with MiXCR, one entry per CDR3 protein. The top ten clones hold 72% of a sample with about 180,000 distinct CDR3 sequences, over 45% of them seen once. Germline DNA was also extracted, and blood RNA was taken from unsorted whole blood. Sequenced sample: peripheral blood. The receptors were gathered from a man in his forties with primary liver carcinoma and hepatitis B virus infection.

This clonotype was seen a few times. The J gene is TRBJ2-5, the V gene TRBV15; a weak D match, TRBD1 (6 bases). The germline V gene has CDR1 LNHNV and CDR2 YYDKDF (reference sequence). The CDR3 is made up of 16 amino acids. Trimming removed 3 bases from V and 0 bases from J, with 14 bases in between. CDR3 bases: TGTGCCACCAGCAGGGGAGACAGGACGTACCAAGAGACCCAGTACTTC. This gives the protein CATSRGDRTYQETQYF.

This rearrangement joins TRBV4-1 to TRBJ2-3; 12 bases line up with TRBD2. This CDR3 is built from 17 residues. The ends lost 1 base at V and 5 bases at J; junction bases unmatched: 7. Germline V gives CDR1 MGHRA, CDR2 YSYEKL. In nucleotides, the CDR3 is TGCGCCAGCAGCCAAGCCATCCCGGGACTAGCGGGAGATACGCAGTATTTT. Its protein product is CASSQAIPGLAGDTQYF.

On this clonotype: At one boundary the junction diverges from the germline segment, which might be a read error. The rearrangement links TRBV11-2 to TRBJ2-1; the D gene could be TRBD1 or TRBD2 (6 bases each). The CDR3 is 16 amino acids. Germline values: CDR1 SGHAT, CDR2 FQNNGV. Written as DNA, the CDR3 is TGTGTCAGCAGCCTCGGAGGGGGTTTCTCCTACAATGAGCGGTTCTTC. Translating gives CVSSLGGGFSYNERFF.

This clonotype was seen many times. The chain combines TRBV5-5 with TRBJ2-5, with 13 bases lining up with TRBD2. Germline CDR1 SGHKS, CDR2 YYEKEE (reference sequence). The CDR3 totals 18 residues. Trimming took 4 bases from V and 0 from J; bases not matched to a gene: 9. In DNA form, the CDR3 reads TGTGCCAGCAGCCGGGGACTAGCGGGAAGAGGGTACCAAGAGACCCAGTACTTC. Its translation is CASSRGLAGRGYQETQYF.

Regarding this clonotype: Sequence at one end of the junction differs from germline and may be a read error. The J gene is TRBJ2-7, the V gene TRBV11-2; no clear D. Germline assignment: CDR1 SGHAT and CDR2 FQNNGV. This CDR3 is 14 amino acids long. In DNA form, the CDR3 reads TGTACCAGCAGCCCTCGGAGAAACTCCTACGAGCAGTACTTC. This sequence encodes CTSSPRRNSYEQYF.

This sequence joins TRBV28 and TRBJ2-7, with 7 bases lining up with TRBD1. The CDR3 length is 18 residues. The germline gives CDR1 MDHEN, CDR2 SYDVKM. The V gene end was trimmed by 3 bases and the J gene end by 10 bases; junction bases not matched to a gene: 24. The CDR3 bases are TGTGCCAGCAGTTTGGGTCCAGGGACAGTGCTAGGGGCCTACGGACAGTACTTC. Protein sequence: CASSLGPGTVLGAYGQYF.

The chain combines TRBV30 with TRBJ1-4, with TRBD1 matching over 9 bases. CDR3 length: 15 amino acids. V lost 8 bases, J lost 3 bases, and 10 bases stayed unmatched. CDR1 GTSNPN and CDR2 SVGIG come from the germline V gene (reference sequence). CDR3 sequence (DNA): TGTGCCCACCAGACAGGGGGAGCGGCTAATGAAAAACTGTTTTTT. This gives the protein CAHQTGGAANEKLFF.

This clonotype was found a few times. The chain recombines TRBV6-5 with TRBJ1-1, with 7 nucleotides matching TRBD1. Unmatched junction bases numbered 6, after V lost 5 bases and J lost 0 bases. This CDR3 is built from 15 residues. CDR1 is MNHEY, CDR2 SVGAGI, per germline. The CDR3 reads CASSKQGTLNTEAFF. Written as DNA, the CDR3 is TGTGCCAGCAGTAAACAGGGGACCCTGAACACTGAAGCTTTCTTT.

The sample holds one count of this clonotype. The gene calls are TRBV29-1 and TRBJ1-1; D may be TRBD1 (5 bases). The CDR3 has 15 amino acids. Germline V gene sequence: CDR1 SQVTM, CDR2 ANQGSEA. The germline V and J ends were trimmed by 6 bases and 0 bases, with 17 bases remaining between them. The CDR3 sequence: CSVGAGWGMNTEAFF. The CDR3, as DNA: TGCAGCGTCGGCGCAGGGTGGGGTATGAACACTGAAGCTTTCTTT.